This TCR beta chain was sequenced in a study of beta chain features in type 1 diabetes. Study in general: Healthy donors, compared against patients, showed similar age, gender and cell yields. Over all samples combined, about 99,000,000 sorted cells were examined. Study-wide results and limits: PCR could preferentially amplify shorter templates, alike in patients and controls.

The study reverse transcribed the entire isolated RNA, so it sequenced expressed TCRB transcripts. TCRdb's table, derived via immunoSEQ multiplex PCR, lists solely in-frame clones and lacks some. The data show some 99,000 clones, about two fifths seen once. On this clone: Its antigen remains unknown.

Staining for CD45RO/CCR7/CD25/CD127/CD95/CD27 allowed sorting of CD4+ naive, central memory, regulatory and stem cell-like memory cells. The germline V gene encodes CDR1 KGHSH and CDR2 LQKENI. The CDR3 is made up of 13 amino acids. The V end lost 2 bases, the J end lost 7 bases, and 9 bases lay between the germline ends. Sequencing input: stem cell memory CD4+ T cells from blood. V is TRBV18 and J is TRBJ2-1, with D possibly TRBD2 on 6 matching bases. The sequence was obtained from a young woman in good health. Written as DNA, the CDR3 is TGTGCCAGCTCACCAAAGACTAGAAATGAGCAGTTCTTC. Protein sequence: CASSPKTRNEQFF.